Listed below are T cell receptor beta chains from one sample, sequenced in a study of cytotoxic CD8 clonotypes in ibrutinib-treated CLL. Produced via immunoSEQ multiplex PCR; TCRdb's table is partial and in-frame only. Here the sample spans more than 200,000 clones, 70% being singletons. Sequenced here: PBMCs, sampled after 24 months of ibrutinib treatment. The receptor set was obtained from a human donor with chronic lymphocytic leukemia. Both conserved end residues are part of each CDR3. The D gene is left open where the match is weak. Not every row has a clone size; where given, it reads once, few, many or a size class.

CATSRDIGEKLFF | TGTGCCACCAGCAGAGATATCGGTGAAAAACTGTTTTTT | TRBV15 | . | . | TRBJ1-4
CASSGGRGFNYGYTF | TGTGCCAGCAGCGGGGGACGCGGATTCAACTATGGCTACACCTTC | TRBV7-9 | . | . | TRBJ1-2
CASILRPGQGREQYF | TGTGCCAGCATCCTCCGCCCGGGACAGGGGAGGGAGCAGTACTTC | TRBV27 | . | TRBD1 | TRBJ2-7
CASSLQGMDGYTF | TGTGCCAGCAGCTTACAGGGAATGGATGGCTACACCTTC | TRBV5-6 | . | . | TRBJ1-2
CASSLSDRAHEQFF | TGTGCCAGCAGTTTATCGGACAGGGCGCATGAGCAGTTCTTC | TRBV6-5 | . | TRBD1 | TRBJ2-1
CKRRGQIYGYTF | TGCAAGAGGAGGGGACAGATCTATGGCTACACCTTC | TRBV21-1 | . | . | TRBJ1-2
CASSYANEQFF | TGTGCCAGCAGTTACGCCAATGAGCAGTTCTTC | TRBV6-6 | . | . | TRBJ2-1
CASSQERGRFLPAEQYF | TGTGCCAGCAGCCAAGAACGGGGGCGATTCCTCCCGGCCGAGCAGTACTTC | TRBV14 | . | . | TRBJ2-7
CASSFLGGLEFF | TGTGCCAGCAGTTTCTTAGGGGGGTTGGAGTTCTTC | TRBV27 | few | . | TRBJ2-1
CATSRARVGRQNTEAFF | TGTGCCACCAGCAGAGCTCGGGTCGGGAGACAGAACACTGAAGCTTTCTTT | TRBV15 | . | . | TRBJ1-1
CASSLVRGGAGNTIYF | TGTGCCAGCAGTTTAGTTCGGGGAGGCGCTGGAAACACCATATATTTT | TRBV6-6 | . | . | TRBJ1-3
CASRGLRGRLYEQYF | TGTGCCAGCAGGGGACTCAGGGGGCGCTTGTACGAGCAGTACTTC | TRBV27 | . | TRBD1 | TRBJ2-7
CASSTGLTGELFF | TGTGCTAGCAGCACAGGGTTGACCGGGGAGCTGTTTTTT | TRBV7-7 | few | . | TRBJ2-2
CASSSQGGTGYTF | TGTGCCAGCAGCTCCCAGGGAGGGACAGGCTACACCTTC | TRBV7-6 | . | . | TRBJ1-2
CASSTGGPPLYEQYF | TGTGCCAGCAGCACGGGGGGGCCCCCGCTCTACGAGCAGTACTTC | TRBV6-5 | . | TRBD2 | TRBJ2-7
CASSETGSRQPQHF | TGTGCCAGCAGCGAGACAGGGAGCAGACAGCCCCAGCATTTT | TRBV7-8 | once | TRBD1 | TRBJ1-5
CASSLVGETNYGYTF | TGTGCCAGCAGCTTGGTTGGGGAAACTAACTATGGCTACACCTTC | TRBV11-1 | once | . | TRBJ1-2
CASSLGLRLYNEQFF | TGCGCCAGCAGCTTGGGACTCCGACTCTACAATGAGCAGTTCTTC | TRBV5-1 | . | . | TRBJ2-1
CASSPITGMNTEAFF | TGTGCCAGCAGCCCCATTACGGGGATGAACACTGAAGCTTTCTTT | TRBV11-2 | . | . | TRBJ1-1
CASSQDVGGARQETQYF | TGCGCCAGCAGCCAAGACGTAGGAGGGGCGAGGCAAGAGACCCAGTACTTC | TRBV4-1 | . | . | TRBJ2-5
CASSLGSGYNEQFF | TGTGCCAGCAGTTTAGGCAGCGGCTACAATGAGCAGTTCTTC | TRBV27 | . | . | TRBJ2-1
CASSLWGFEEKLFF | TGCGCCAGCAGCTTATGGGGGTTTGAGGAAAAACTGTTTTTT | TRBV5-1 | few | . | TRBJ1-4
CASSPPQGADEQYF | TGCGCCAGCAGCCCCCCCCAGGGGGCCGACGAGCAGTACTTC | TRBV5-1 | . | TRBD1 | TRBJ2-7
CASSPPGGGRATDTQYF | TGTGCCAGCTCACCACCGGGTGGCGGGAGGGCCACAGATACGCAGTATTTT | TRBV18 | . | TRBD2 | TRBJ2-3
CAWNRLDNTGELFF | TGTGCCTGGAACCGACTAGATAACACCGGGGAGCTGTTTTTT | TRBV30 | . | . | TRBJ2-2
CASSLGAGVLGNQPQHF | TGTGCCAGCAGTTTAGGGGCAGGGGTTTTGGGCAATCAGCCCCAGCATTTT | TRBV27 | once | . | TRBJ1-5
CASSLPGGPHHEQFF | TGTGCCAGCAGCTTACCGGGAGGGCCTCACCATGAGCAGTTCTTC | TRBV11-2 | . | TRBD2 | TRBJ2-1
CASSVGGTSYYEQYF | TGTGCCAGCAGCGTAGGAGGGACTTCTTACTACGAGCAGTACTTC | TRBV9 | . | . | TRBJ2-7
CATSRDGVGYTGELFF | TGTGCCACCAGCAGAGATGGGGTGGGCTACACCGGGGAGCTGTTTTTT | TRBV15 | many | . | TRBJ2-2